The entry that follows covers one T cell receptor (beta chain) sequence. Its antigen is not known. The source of the sample is a study of cytomegalovirus exposure and HLA in healthy donors. Overall study findings and caveats: Common viral pathogens were later found to be apparently linked to several of the most significant clusters.

The PCR was carried out with 60 Vbeta primers and 13 Jbeta primers. Assay: immunoSEQ multiplex PCR; the TCRdb copy retains only in-frame clones and omits some. Among over 250,000 clones listed, about nine tenths were seen once. CDR1 is SGHTA, CDR2 FQGNSA, per germline. This CDR3 has 17 residues. The ends were cut back, 2 bases at V and 4 bases at J, with 18 bases in the middle. The receptor was isolated from a middle-aged man in good health and CMV-seropositive. The rearrangement uses TRBV7-2 and TRBJ1-3; weak D call: TRBD1 (6 bases). Source material: PBMCs. CDR3 nucleotides: TGTGCCAGCAGCTTATCCGGGACAAAATCTGCCGGAAACACCATATATTTT. It is translated as CASSLSGTKSAGNTIYF.